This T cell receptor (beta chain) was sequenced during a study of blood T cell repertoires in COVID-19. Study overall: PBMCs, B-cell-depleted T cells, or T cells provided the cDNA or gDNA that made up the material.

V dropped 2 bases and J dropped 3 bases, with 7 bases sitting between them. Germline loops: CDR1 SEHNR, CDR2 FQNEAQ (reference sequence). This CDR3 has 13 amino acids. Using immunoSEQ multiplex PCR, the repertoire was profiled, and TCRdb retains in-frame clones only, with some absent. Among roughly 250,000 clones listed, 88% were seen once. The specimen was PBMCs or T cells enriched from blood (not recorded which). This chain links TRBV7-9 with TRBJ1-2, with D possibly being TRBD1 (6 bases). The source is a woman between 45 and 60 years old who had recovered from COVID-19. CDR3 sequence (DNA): TGTGCCAGCAGCTTAAACAGGGACTATGGCTACACCTTC. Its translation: CASSLNRDYGYTF.